Below, one T cell receptor (beta chain) is given with its context. The CDR3 has 15 amino acids. Germline CDR1 is MGHRA and CDR2 is YSYEKL. Trimming took 0 bases from V and 0 from J, leaving 9 bases between them. The data originate from a study of blood T cell repertoires in COVID-19. Cohort allocation depended upon clinical history that participants reported. Cohort 3 donors were reported recovered after two negative PCRs, clearance, or symptom resolution. Produced via immunoSEQ multiplex PCR; TCRdb's table is partial and in-frame only. The sample shows around 370,000 clones, about 88% of them seen only once.

Sequenced material: PBMCs or T cells enriched from blood (not recorded which). This sequence joins TRBV4-1 and TRBJ2-7; weak D call: TRBD2 (5 bases). This receptor was taken from a woman aged 18-29 years who had recovered from COVID-19. The CDR3 here is CASSQEDWSSYEQYF. The CDR3 bases are TGCGCCAGCAGCCAAGAGGACTGGAGCTCCTACGAGCAGTACTTC.